The present T cell receptor (beta chain) was sequenced within a study of tissue T cells after allogeneic stem cell transplantation. Overall study: Tissue samples with histologically apparent lymphocytes on H&E review were prioritized for sequencing. Overall study findings and caveats: TCR repertoires tracked anatomic similarity, regardless of disease or transplant status.

As to this clone: The target antigen is unknown.

Survey-depth TCRbeta CDR3 sequencing reported V/J genes and productive frequencies. The table came from immunoSEQ multiplex PCR; TCRdb's copy has only in-frame clones and leaves some out. This repertoire shows around 4,000 clones, roughly 64% found once; its top ten account for about 18%. V lost 2 bases to trimming and J lost 2 bases, with 13 bases between them. The CDR3 extends over 16 amino acids. Germline values: CDR1 MNHEY, CDR2 SVGEGT. Sequencing used tissue from the esophagus, obtained at autopsy. The chain carries TRBV6-2 or TRBV6-3 and TRBJ1-5, with no clear D. This TCR derives from a female donor over 55 with lung cancer. CDR3 loop: CASSYARSSGNQPQHF. The DNA of the CDR3 is TGTGCCAGCAGTTACGCCCGCAGTTCGGGCAATCAGCCCCAGCATTTT.